Listed here are 32 T cell receptor beta chains from one sample, sequenced in a study of blood T cells in healthy people across ages. Next came a second PCR, run for roughly 6 to 11 cycles, which used a sample-barcoded 5' primer along with a J-beta primer mix. TCRdb reprocessed the 5' RACE reads with MiXCR, giving one entry per CDR3 protein. There are roughly 680,000 distinct CDR3 sequences in the sample; over 20% occur only once, and around 3.4% lies in the top ten. The specimen was blood. Source of these receptors: a man between 65 and 85 years old in good health.

This clonotype was counted only a few times. The chain has TRBV7-9 and TRBJ2-7; D is perhaps TRBD2 (6 bases). The CDR3 consists of 14 residues. Germline V gene data show CDR1 as SEHNR and CDR2 as FQNEAQ (reference sequence). With 6 bases removed from V and 4 bases from J, the gap between germline ends came to 16 bases. The CDR3 sequence is CASSSGTGFYEQYF. In nucleotides, the CDR3 is TGTGCCAGCAGTTCCGGGACTGGCTTTTACGAGCAGTACTTC. Combining the CDR3 with reference TRBV7-9 and TRBJ2-7 gives the whole variable domain DTGVSQNPRHKITKRGQNVTFRCDPISEHNRLYWYRQTLGQGPEFLTYFQNEAQLEKSRLLSDRFSAERPKGSFSTLEIQRTEQGDSAMYLCASSSGTGFYEQYFGPGTRLTVT.

V is TRBV28 and J is TRBJ1-2; the match to TRBD1 covers 9 bases. Germline V gives CDR1 MDHEN, CDR2 SYDVKM. CDR3 size: 14 residues. Unmatched junction bases numbered 7, after V lost 3 bases and J lost 8 bases. CDR3 residues: CASSFTGQGSGYTF. The DNA for the CDR3 is TGTGCCAGCAGTTTTACCGGACAGGGGTCCGGCTACACCTTC.

This clonotype was found a few times. The V and J genes are TRBV3-1 and TRBJ2-7; 8 positions agree with TRBD2. CDR3 length: 16 residues. The germline gives CDR1 LGHDT, CDR2 YNNKEL (reference sequence). After removal of 1 base from V and 5 bases from J, the junction contained 10 bases not matched to a gene. CDR3 bases: TGTGCCAGCAGCCAAGGGAACAGTCTAGCGGGCGACGAGCAGTACTTC. Translated, it gives CASSQGNSLAGDEQYF.

The CDR3 region has the DNA TGCGCCAGCAGCCAAGAGGTTCGGACAAGAACTAATGAAAAACTGTTTTTT. It specifies CASSQEVRTRTNEKLFF. The chain combines TRBV4-1 with TRBJ1-4, with D possibly matching TRBD1 (5 bases). Germline-derived CDR1 and CDR2 are MGHRA and YSYEKL. With 0 bases removed from V and 1 base from J, the gap between germline ends came to 12 bases. The length of the CDR3 is 17 residues.

The chain is built from TRBV6-5 and TRBJ1-1, with TRBD1 matching 10 bases. Losses at the gene ends were 7 bases for V and 5 bases for J; bases not matched to a gene: 10. CDR3 length: 15 amino acids. The germline V gene has CDR1 MNHEY and CDR2 SVGAGI. The DNA of the CDR3 is TGTGCCAGCAATCGCCCGGGACAGGGGTGGACTGAAGCTTTCTTT. Its translation is CASNRPGQGWTEAFF.

The chain combines TRBV7-6 with TRBJ2-3; 7 nucleotides align to TRBD2. The CDR3 extends over 16 amino acids. Germline assignment: CDR1 SGHVS and CDR2 FNYEAQ. The ends lost 4 bases at V and 2 bases at J; junction bases unmatched: 9. The CDR3 DNA sequence: TGTGCCAGCAGCTCGAGAGCGGGAAGCGCCACAGATACGCAGTATTTT. Amino acids: CASSSRAGSATDTQYF. Filled out from reference TRBV7-6 and TRBJ2-3, the complete variable domain reads GAGVSQSPRYKVTKRGQDVALRCDPISGHVSLYWYRQALGQGPEFLTYFNYEAQQDKSGLPNDRFSAERPEGSISTLTIQRTEQRDSAMYRCASSSRAGSATDTQYFGPGTRLTVL.

The DNA of the CDR3 is TGTGCCAGCAGCGTAGCGGGCCCGAGGGATGAGCAGTTCTTC. Translating it yields CASSVAGPRDEQFF. The chain carries TRBV9 and TRBJ2-1; D perhaps matches TRBD2 (5 bases). CDR1 and CDR2 from the germline V gene are SGDLS and YYNGEE. Trimming took off 0 bases at V and 8 bases at J, with 12 bases between the two ends. The CDR3 extends over 14 amino acids.

The chain employs TRBV27 and TRBJ2-5; 9 bases map to TRBD1. The DNA end is more similar to TRBJ2-7, so the J call may be wrong. The CDR3 covers 15 residues. The germline CDR1 and CDR2 sequences are MNHEY and SMNVEV (reference sequence). DNA of the CDR3: TGTGCCAGCAGTCGGTCGGGACAGGGCCCCTACGAGCAGTACTTC. Its translation is CASSRSGQGPYEQYF.

The chain joins TRBV5-1 to TRBJ1-1; the D is unclear. Germline V lookup: CDR1 SGHRS, CDR2 YFSETQ. V lost 0 bases, J lost 5 bases, and 8 bases lay in between. This CDR3 is 13 amino acids long. The CDR3 DNA reads TGCGCCAGCAGCTTGGAGCAGCAGACTGAAGCTTTCTTT. Amino acid sequence: CASSLEQQTEAFF.

The gene calls are TRBV11-2 and TRBJ2-7; the D gene is possibly TRBD2 (7 bases). The length of the CDR3 is 14 residues. The V end lost 8 bases, the J end lost 9 bases, and 23 bases lay between the germline ends. Germline values: CDR1 SGHAT, CDR2 FQNNGV. CDR3 residues: CASGNKGGPNRQYF. As DNA, the CDR3 is TGTGCCAGCGGAAATAAGGGGGGGCCGAATCGGCAGTACTTC.

V is TRBV4-3 and J is TRBJ1-1; unclear D gene. V was clipped by 4 bases and J by 1 base, with 19 bases between them. CDR3 size: 17 residues. Germline V gene sequence: CDR1 LGHNA, CDR2 YSLEER. The CDR3 nucleotides read TGCGCCAGCAGCCTGGAGGTCCTGGCAGGACGGAACACTGAAGCTTTCTTT. This sequence encodes CASSLEVLAGRNTEAFF.

This sequence joins TRBV7-2 and TRBJ1-6; D is undetermined. CDR3 length: 15 amino acids. Trimming pared 1 base from V and 5 bases from J, leaving 9 bases between. Germline V gene data show CDR1 as SGHTA and CDR2 as FQGNSA. CDR3 nucleotides: TGTGCCAGCAGCTTAGTGGACGGAGATAATTCACCCCTCCACTTT. Amino acids: CASSLVDGDNSPLHF. The full variable domain, rest sourced from reference TRBV7-2 and TRBJ1-6, is GAGVSQSPSNKVTEKGKDVELRCDPISGHTALYWYRQSLGQGLEFLIYFQGNSAPDKSGLPSDRFSAERTGGSVSTLTIQRTQQEDSAVYLCASSLVDGDNSPLHFGNGTRLTVT.

This clonotype has only a few counts. V gene TRBV11-1 combines with J gene TRBJ2-4; perhaps TRBD1 as D (5 bases). Germline CDR1 reads SGHAT; CDR2 reads FQDESV (reference sequence). The CDR3 is made up of 14 amino acids. With 4 bases removed from V and 0 bases from J, the gap between germline ends came to 7 bases. The CDR3 DNA reads TGTGCCAGCAGCTCCAGGGTAGCCAAAAACATTCAGTACTTC. It codes for CASSSRVAKNIQYF.

This clonotype was found many times. The chain employs TRBV20-1 and TRBJ2-3; 10 bases align to TRBD2. V dropped 5 bases and J dropped 2; count of bases not matched to a gene: 10. CDR1 and CDR2 (germline): DFQATT, SNEGSKA (reference sequence). The CDR3 has 16 residues. The CDR3 region has the DNA TGCAGTGCTCCCCAGGCAGCGGGAGGGAACACAGATACGCAGTATTTT. This translates into CSAPQAAGGNTDTQYF.

J is TRBJ1-5 and V is TRBV5-5; D call uncertain. The germline CDR1 and CDR2 sequences are SGHKS and YYEKEE (reference sequence). V was shortened by 0 bases and J by 11 bases, with 9 bases between the two germline ends. CDR3 size: 12 residues. CDR3: CASSLAAGAQHF. The CDR3 DNA reads TGTGCCAGCAGCTTGGCCGCCGGAGCCCAGCATTTT.

This clonotype came up a few times. The V gene is TRBV7-9, the J gene TRBJ2-7, with 9 bases that match TRBD1. CDR1 and CDR2 (germline): SEHNR, FQNEAQ (reference sequence). The length of the CDR3 is 14 residues. Germline trimming cut 4 bases from V and 3 bases from J; bases unmatched to any gene: 4. DNA of the CDR3: TGTGCCAGCAGCTACCGGGACAGGGTCTACGAGCAGTACTTC. Translated, it gives CASSYRDRVYEQYF.

This clonotype appeared a few times. The chain recombines TRBV5-1 with TRBJ2-5; 11 bases align to TRBD2. The J call may be incorrect, as the DNA end agrees better with TRBJ2-1. CDR3 size: 18 residues. The germline gives CDR1 SGHRS, CDR2 YFSETQ. CDR3 residues: CASSAGPASGRTLNEQFF. The CDR3 DNA reads as TGCGCCAGCAGCGCCGGCCCGGCTAGCGGGAGGACTCTGAATGAGCAGTTCTTC.

V gene TRBV6-1 combines with J gene TRBJ1-3; D gene ambiguous. The CDR3 runs to 14 residues. Germline lookup yields CDR1 MNHNS and CDR2 SASEGT. Trimming pared 2 bases from V and 0 bases from J, leaving 5 bases between. The CDR3 protein is CASSEQSSGNTIYF. CDR3 nucleotides: TGTGCCAGCAGTGAACAGAGCTCTGGAAACACCATATATTTT.

This clonotype has only a few counts. The rearrangement joins TRBV3-1 to TRBJ1-4, with D perhaps matching TRBD1 (5 bases). The germline CDR1 and CDR2 sequences are LGHDT and YNNKEL (reference sequence). The CDR3 length is 16 residues. V lost 2 bases to trimming and J lost 4 bases, with 14 bases between them. The CDR3 DNA reads TGTGCCAGCAGCCAATCCCCGGGACGGATTAATGAAAAACTGTTTTTT. Translated, it gives CASSQSPGRINEKLFF.

In its sample, this clonotype was seen a few times. V and J are TRBV4-1 and TRBJ2-1; 8 bases match TRBD2. Per germline, CDR1 MGHRA and CDR2 YSYEKL. The CDR3 spans 15 residues. J was trimmed by 4 bases and V by 4 bases; bases with no gene match: 6. The CDR3 DNA is TGCGCCAGCAGCCGCACTAGCGGTTTTTACAATGAGCAGTTCTTC. Protein: CASSRTSGFYNEQFF.

There are a few counts of this clonotype. The chain recombines TRBV18 with TRBJ2-3, with TRBD1 identical over 9 bases. The CDR3 consists of 16 residues. V lost 3 bases, J lost 2 bases, and 6 bases stayed unmatched. Germline loops: CDR1 KGHSH, CDR2 LQKENI. CDR3 amino acids: CASSPGQGRNTDTQYF. CDR3 nucleotide sequence: TGTGCCAGCTCACCCGGACAGGGGAGGAACACAGATACGCAGTATTTT.

The sample holds a few counts of this clonotype. The chain has TRBV7-2 and TRBJ2-5; 9 positions match TRBD1. CDR1 SGHTA and CDR2 FQGNSA come from the germline V gene. The CDR3 is 14 amino acids. V gave up 5 bases and J gave up 5 bases; unmatched junction bases: 6. CDR3 amino acids: CASSQTGGVETQYF. The DNA for the CDR3 is TGTGCCAGCAGCCAAACAGGGGGCGTCGAGACCCAGTACTTC.

There are a few counts of this clonotype. The chain uses TRBV13 and TRBJ2-5; D is perhaps TRBD1 (8 bases). This CDR3 spans 16 amino acids. The germline CDR1 and CDR2 sequences are PRHDT and FYEKMQ (reference sequence). The V gene lost 5 bases and the J gene lost 0 bases, with 16 bases spanning the gap. DNA for the CDR3: TGTGCCAGCAGCCGACGGACAGGGAGGGACCAAGAGACCCAGTACTTC. Amino acids: CASSRRTGRDQETQYF.

This clonotype appeared a few times. The chain couples TRBV28 to TRBJ2-6, with a possible D match to TRBD2 (5 bases). The germline V and J ends were trimmed by 8 bases and 6 bases, with 23 bases remaining between them. This CDR3 is built from 17 residues. Germline loops: CDR1 MDHEN, CDR2 SYDVKM. The CDR3 sequence is CASSKTEAGREANVLTF. The DNA for the CDR3 is TGTGCCAGCTCTAAAACCGAGGCGGGCAGAGAGGCCAACGTCCTGACTTTC.

V gene TRBV15 combines with J gene TRBJ2-4, with 11 nucleotides matching TRBD2. The V and J ends lost 3 bases and 3 bases, in that order; junction bases with no gene match: 10. This CDR3 has 18 residues. From germline, CDR1 is LNHNV and CDR2 YYDKDF (reference sequence). The CDR3 reads CATSRPMGLAGGKNIQYF. DNA of the CDR3: TGTGCCACCAGCAGGCCAATGGGGCTAGCGGGAGGCAAAAACATTCAGTACTTC. Full variable domain (outside the CDR3, taken from reference TRBV15 and TRBJ2-4): DAMVIQNPRYQVTQFGKPVTLSCSQTLNHNVMYWYQQKSSQAPKLLFHYYDKDFNNEADTPDNFQSRRPNTSFCFLDIRSPGLGDTAMYLCATSRPMGLAGGKNIQYFGAGTRLSVL.

This clonotype has more than one count but fewer than ten. The chain uses TRBV11-2 and TRBJ2-2; 9 nucleotides line up with TRBD1. There are 16 residues in the CDR3. The V gene's germline CDR1 is SGHAT and CDR2 FQNNGV. J lost 4 bases, V lost 3 bases, and 6 bases had no gene match. Here the CDR3 DNA reads TGTGCCAGCAGCTTCTGGACAGGGGTACTCACCGGGGAGCTGTTTTTT. This gives the protein CASSFWTGVLTGELFF.

The chain has TRBV20-1 and TRBJ2-5; tentative D call: TRBD1 (6 bases). There are 15 residues in the CDR3. Trimming left V 0 bases short and J 3 bases short, with 14 bases between. The germline V gene encodes CDR1 DFQATT and CDR2 SNEGSKA (reference sequence). The CDR3, as DNA: TGCAGTGCTAGAGATAGGCAGGGGCCCAAAGAGACCCAGTACTTC. Its protein is CSARDRQGPKETQYF.

The table lists this clonotype with a few counts. The chain links TRBV10-3 to TRBJ1-6; 9 nucleotides align to TRBD1. V was pared by 2 bases and J by 13 bases, with 9 bases of the junction left unmatched. This CDR3 spans 15 amino acids. The germline V gene encodes CDR1 ENHRY and CDR2 SYGVKD. As DNA, the CDR3 is TGTGCCATCAGTGAGACCCGGGACAGGGTAGCGCCCCTCCACTTT. Translation: CAISETRDRVAPLHF.

The chain links TRBV9 to TRBJ2-2; 8 positions match TRBD2. This CDR3 has 21 amino acids. Germline V lookup: CDR1 SGDLS, CDR2 YYNGEE. Trimming cost V 3 bases and J 4 bases; bases outside gene matches: 23. CDR3 in amino acids: CASSGRPGEKASGPFTGELFF. CDR3 nucleotides: TGTGCCAGCAGCGGACGCCCCGGGGAGAAGGCTAGCGGGCCCTTCACCGGGGAGCTGTTTTTT.

This clonotype turned up a few times. The chain employs TRBV20-1 and TRBJ1-5; weak D call: TRBD1 (5 bases). The CDR3 extends over 13 amino acids. V was shortened by 6 bases and J by 2 bases, with 11 bases between the two germline ends. Germline V gene lookup returns CDR1 DFQATT and CDR2 SNEGSKA (reference sequence). The CDR3 sequence: CSAAGGGNQPQHF. The CDR3 nucleotides are TGCAGTGCCGCCGGGGGGGGCAATCAGCCCCAGCATTTT.

Ten or more counts support this clonotype. The chain recombines TRBV4-2 with TRBJ2-3, with 7 bases lining up with TRBD2. CDR3 length equals 16 residues. The trim removed 4 bases at V and 6 bases at J, leaving 13 bases unmatched. Per the germline V gene, CDR1 is LGHNA and CDR2 is YNFKEQ. This CDR3 reads CASSPRGGRGADTQYF. DNA of the CDR3: TGTGCCAGCAGCCCCCGGGGCGGGAGAGGCGCGGATACGCAGTATTTT.

This clonotype was found many times. The CDR3 loop reads CAIRPGQGFETQYF. The CDR3, as DNA: TGTGCCATCAGGCCGGGACAGGGTTTTGAGACCCAGTACTTC. The chain employs TRBV10-3 and TRBJ2-5, with 9 bases fitting TRBD1. V lost 6 bases to trimming and J lost 5 bases; unmatched junction nucleotides: 7. Germline V lookup: CDR1 ENHRY, CDR2 SYGVKD. The CDR3 runs 14 residues.